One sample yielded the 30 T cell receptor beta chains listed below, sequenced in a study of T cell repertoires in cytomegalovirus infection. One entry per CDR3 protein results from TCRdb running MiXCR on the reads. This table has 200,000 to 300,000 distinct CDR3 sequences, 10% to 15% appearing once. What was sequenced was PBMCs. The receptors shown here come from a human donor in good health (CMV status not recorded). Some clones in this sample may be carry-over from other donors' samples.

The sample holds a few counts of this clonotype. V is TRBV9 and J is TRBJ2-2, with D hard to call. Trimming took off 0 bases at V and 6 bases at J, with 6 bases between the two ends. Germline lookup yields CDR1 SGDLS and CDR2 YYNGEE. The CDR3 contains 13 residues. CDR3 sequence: CASSVVPSGELFF. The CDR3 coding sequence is TGTGCCAGCAGCGTAGTTCCCTCCGGGGAGCTGTTTTTT.

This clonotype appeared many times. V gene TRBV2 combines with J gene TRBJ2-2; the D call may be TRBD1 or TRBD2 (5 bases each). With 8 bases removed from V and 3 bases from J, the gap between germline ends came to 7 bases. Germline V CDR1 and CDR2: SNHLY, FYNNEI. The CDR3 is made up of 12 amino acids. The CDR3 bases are TGTGCCAGCGGGGGAGACACCGGGGAGCTGTTTTTT. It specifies CASGGDTGELFF.

The CDR3 spells CSVDISGANVLTF. In DNA, the CDR3 is TGCAGCGTTGACATCTCTGGGGCCAACGTCCTGACTTTC. This sequence joins TRBV29-1 and TRBJ2-6; D not resolved. V lost 3 bases, J lost 0 bases, and 3 bases lay in between. The CDR3 sequence is 13 residues long. Germline V lookup: CDR1 SQVTM, CDR2 ANQGSEA.

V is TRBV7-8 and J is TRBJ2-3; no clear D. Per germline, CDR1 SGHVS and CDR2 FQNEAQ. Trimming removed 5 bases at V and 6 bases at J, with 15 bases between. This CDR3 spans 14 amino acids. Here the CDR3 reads CASSPNLGRDTQYF. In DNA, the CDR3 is TGTGCCAGCAGCCCCAATCTCGGTCGGGATACGCAGTATTTT. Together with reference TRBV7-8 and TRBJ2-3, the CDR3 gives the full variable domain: GAGVSQSPRYKVAKRGQDVALRCDPISGHVSLFWYQQALGQGPEFLTYFQNEAQLDKSGLPSDRFFAERPEGSVSTLKIQRTQQEDSAVYLCASSPNLGRDTQYFGPGTRLTVL.

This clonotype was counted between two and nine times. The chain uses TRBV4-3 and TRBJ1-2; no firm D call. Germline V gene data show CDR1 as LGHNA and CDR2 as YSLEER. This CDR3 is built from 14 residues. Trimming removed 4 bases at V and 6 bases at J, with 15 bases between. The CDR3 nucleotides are TGCGCCAGCAGCCCCCAGCGGGGTAATAATGGCTACACCTTC. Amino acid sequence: CASSPQRGNNGYTF.

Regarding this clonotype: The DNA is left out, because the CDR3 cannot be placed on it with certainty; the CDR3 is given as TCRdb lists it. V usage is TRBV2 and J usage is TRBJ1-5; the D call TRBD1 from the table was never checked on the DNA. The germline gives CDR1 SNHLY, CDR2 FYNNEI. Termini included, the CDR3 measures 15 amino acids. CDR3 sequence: CASSSSTGFSQPQHF.

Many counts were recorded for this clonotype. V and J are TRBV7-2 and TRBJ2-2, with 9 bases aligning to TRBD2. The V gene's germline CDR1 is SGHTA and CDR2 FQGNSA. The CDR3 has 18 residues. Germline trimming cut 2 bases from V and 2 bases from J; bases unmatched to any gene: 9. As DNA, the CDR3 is TGTGCCAGCAGCTTAATACCCCTAGCGGGACCCAACACCGGGGAGCTGTTTTTT. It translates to CASSLIPLAGPNTGELFF.

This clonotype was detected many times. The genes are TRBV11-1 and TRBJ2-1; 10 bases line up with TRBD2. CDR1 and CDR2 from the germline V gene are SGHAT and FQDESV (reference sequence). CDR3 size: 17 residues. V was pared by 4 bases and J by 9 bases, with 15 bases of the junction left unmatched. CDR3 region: CASSSQRTSGPSREQFF. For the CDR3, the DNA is TGTGCCAGCAGCTCACAAAGGACTAGCGGCCCCTCACGTGAGCAGTTCTTC.

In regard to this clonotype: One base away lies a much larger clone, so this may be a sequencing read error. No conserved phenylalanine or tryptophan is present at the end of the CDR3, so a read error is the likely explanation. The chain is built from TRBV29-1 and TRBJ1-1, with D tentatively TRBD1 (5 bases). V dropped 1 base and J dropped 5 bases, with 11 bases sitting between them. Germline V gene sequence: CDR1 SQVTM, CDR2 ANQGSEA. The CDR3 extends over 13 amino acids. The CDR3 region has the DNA TGCAGCGTTGAAGTTGTGAGGGGAACTGAAGCTTTCTTA. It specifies CSVEVVRGTEAFL.

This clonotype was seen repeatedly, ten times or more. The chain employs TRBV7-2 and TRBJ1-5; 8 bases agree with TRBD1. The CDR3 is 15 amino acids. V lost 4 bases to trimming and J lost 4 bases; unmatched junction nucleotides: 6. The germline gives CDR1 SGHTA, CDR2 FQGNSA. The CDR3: CASSSTGGGNQPQHF. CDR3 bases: TGTGCCAGCAGCTCCACAGGGGGTGGAAATCAGCCCCAGCATTTT.

This chain's CDR3 is CASTDPTGGGYGYTF. In DNA form, the CDR3 reads TGCGCCAGCACCGACCCGACAGGGGGCGGGTATGGCTACACCTTC. The V and J genes are TRBV10-2 and TRBJ1-2; 10 bases are shared with TRBD1. Germline V gene lookup returns CDR1 WSHSY and CDR2 SAAADI. The CDR3 extends over 15 amino acids. J lost 5 bases, V lost 7 bases, and 10 bases had no gene match.

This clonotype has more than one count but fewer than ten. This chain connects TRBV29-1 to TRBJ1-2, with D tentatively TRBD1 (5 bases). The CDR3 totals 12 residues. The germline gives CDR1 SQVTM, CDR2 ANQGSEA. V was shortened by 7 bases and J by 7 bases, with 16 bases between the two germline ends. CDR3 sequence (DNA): TGCAGCGATGCAAGGGGACTTTCTGGCTACACCTTC. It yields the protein CSDARGLSGYTF.

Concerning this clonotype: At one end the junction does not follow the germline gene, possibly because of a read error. CDR3 nucleotides: TGTGCCAGCGGTGAACTAATAGGTGAGCAGTTCTTC. It is translated as CASGELIGEQFF. V is TRBV2 and J is TRBJ2-1; D remains unclear. The germline V gene encodes CDR1 SNHLY and CDR2 FYNNEI. CDR3 length: 12 residues.

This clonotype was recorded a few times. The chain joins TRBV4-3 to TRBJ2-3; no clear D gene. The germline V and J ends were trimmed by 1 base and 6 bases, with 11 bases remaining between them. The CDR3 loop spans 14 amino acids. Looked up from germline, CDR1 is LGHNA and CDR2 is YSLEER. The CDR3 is CASSQVSRRDTQYF. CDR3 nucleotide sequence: TGCGCCAGCAGCCAAGTCTCTAGAAGGGATACGCAGTATTTT.

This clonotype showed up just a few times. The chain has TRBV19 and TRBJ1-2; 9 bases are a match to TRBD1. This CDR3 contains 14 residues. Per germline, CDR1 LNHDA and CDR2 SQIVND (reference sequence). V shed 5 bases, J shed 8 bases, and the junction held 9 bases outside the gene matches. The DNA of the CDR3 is TGTGCCAGTAGTTTCCGGGACAGGGATCAAGGCTACACCTTC. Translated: CASSFRDRDQGYTF.

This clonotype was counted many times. CDR3 nucleotides: TGTGCCAGCAGCCCTTGGACTAGCGGTGACACCGGGGAGCTGTTTTTT. Translating it yields CASSPWTSGDTGELFF. This chain connects TRBV7-2 to TRBJ2-2, with 10 bases lining up with TRBD2. V shed 5 bases, J shed 3 bases, and the junction held 6 bases outside the gene matches. The CDR3 is 16 residues long. CDR1 and CDR2 from the germline V gene are SGHTA and FQGNSA.

The CDR3 here is CASSLGQGGHNEQFF. Here the CDR3 DNA reads TGTGCCAGCAGCCTCGGACAGGGAGGTCACAATGAGCAGTTCTTC. The V and J genes are TRBV5-4 and TRBJ2-1; 8 positions agree with TRBD1. V shed 4 bases, J shed 5 bases, and the junction held 8 bases outside the gene matches. Germline CDR1 and CDR2: SGHNT and YYREEE (reference sequence). This CDR3 has 15 amino acids.

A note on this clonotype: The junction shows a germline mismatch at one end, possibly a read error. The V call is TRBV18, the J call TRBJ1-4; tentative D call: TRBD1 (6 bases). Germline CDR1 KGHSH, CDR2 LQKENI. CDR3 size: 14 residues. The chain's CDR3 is CASSGGTTNEKLFF. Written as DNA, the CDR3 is TGTGCCAGCTCAGGGGGGACAACCAATGAAAAACTGTTTTTT.

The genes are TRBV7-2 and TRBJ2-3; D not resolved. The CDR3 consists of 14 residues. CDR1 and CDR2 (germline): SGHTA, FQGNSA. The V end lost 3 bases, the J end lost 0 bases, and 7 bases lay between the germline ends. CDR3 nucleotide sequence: TGTGCCAGCAGCTTCCCGACTAGCACAGATACGCAGTATTTT. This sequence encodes CASSFPTSTDTQYF.

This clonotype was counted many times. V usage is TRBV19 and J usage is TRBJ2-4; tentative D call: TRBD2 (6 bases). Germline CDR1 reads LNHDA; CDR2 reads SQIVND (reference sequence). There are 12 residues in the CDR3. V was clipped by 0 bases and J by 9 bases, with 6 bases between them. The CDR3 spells CASSIEGGIQYF. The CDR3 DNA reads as TGTGCCAGTAGTATAGAGGGGGGCATTCAGTACTTC.

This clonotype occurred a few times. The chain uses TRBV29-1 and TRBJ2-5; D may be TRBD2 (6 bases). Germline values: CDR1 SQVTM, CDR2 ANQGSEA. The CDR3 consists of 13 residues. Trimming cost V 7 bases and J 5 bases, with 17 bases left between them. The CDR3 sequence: CSARILAGETQYF. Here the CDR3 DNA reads TGCAGCGCCAGAATCCTGGCGGGGGAGACCCAGTACTTC.

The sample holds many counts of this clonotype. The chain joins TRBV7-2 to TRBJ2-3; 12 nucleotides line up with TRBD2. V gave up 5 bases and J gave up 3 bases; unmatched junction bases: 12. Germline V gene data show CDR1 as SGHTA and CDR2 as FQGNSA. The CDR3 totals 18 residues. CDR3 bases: TGTGCCAGCAGCCCACTCAGACTAGCGGGGGAATATACAGATACGCAGTATTTT. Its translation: CASSPLRLAGEYTDTQYF.

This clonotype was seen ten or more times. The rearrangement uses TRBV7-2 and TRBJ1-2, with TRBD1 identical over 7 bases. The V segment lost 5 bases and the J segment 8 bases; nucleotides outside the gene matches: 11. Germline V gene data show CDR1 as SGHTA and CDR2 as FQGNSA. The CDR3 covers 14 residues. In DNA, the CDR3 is TGTGCCAGCAGCCCTCGGGGTAGGGGGCTGGGCTACACCTTC. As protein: CASSPRGRGLGYTF.

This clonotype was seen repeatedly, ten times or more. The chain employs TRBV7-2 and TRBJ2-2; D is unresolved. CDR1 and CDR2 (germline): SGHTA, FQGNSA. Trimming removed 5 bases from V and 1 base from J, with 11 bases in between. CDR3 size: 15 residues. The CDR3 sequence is CASSPPGLNTGELFF. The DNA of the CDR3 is TGTGCCAGCAGCCCCCCCGGGTTGAACACCGGGGAGCTGTTTTTT.

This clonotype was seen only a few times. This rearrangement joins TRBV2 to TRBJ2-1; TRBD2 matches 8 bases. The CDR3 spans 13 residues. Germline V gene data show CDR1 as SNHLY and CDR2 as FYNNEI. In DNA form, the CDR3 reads TGTGCTTCCGGGGGGGATTCCTACAATGAGCAGTTCTTC. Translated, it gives CASGGDSYNEQFF.

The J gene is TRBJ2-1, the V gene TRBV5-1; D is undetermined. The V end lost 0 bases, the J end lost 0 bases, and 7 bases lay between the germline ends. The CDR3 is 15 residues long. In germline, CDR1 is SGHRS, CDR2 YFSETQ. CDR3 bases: TGCGCCAGCAGCTTGGACGCTTCCTCCTACAATGAGCAGTTCTTC. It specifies CASSLDASSYNEQFF.

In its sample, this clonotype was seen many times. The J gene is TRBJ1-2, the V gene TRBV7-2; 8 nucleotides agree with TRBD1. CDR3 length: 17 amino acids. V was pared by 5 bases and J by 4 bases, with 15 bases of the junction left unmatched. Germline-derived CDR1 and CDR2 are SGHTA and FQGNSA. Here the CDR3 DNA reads TGTGCCAGCAGCCCCCAGACAAGGACAGGGAATAGCTATGGCTACACCTTC. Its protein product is CASSPQTRTGNSYGYTF.

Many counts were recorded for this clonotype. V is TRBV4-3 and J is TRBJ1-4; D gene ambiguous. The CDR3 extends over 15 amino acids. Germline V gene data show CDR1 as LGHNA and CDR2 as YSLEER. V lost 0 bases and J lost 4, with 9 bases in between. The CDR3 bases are TGCGCCAGCAGCCAAGAAGGTAGACTTAATGAAAAACTGTTTTTT. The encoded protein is CASSQEGRLNEKLFF.

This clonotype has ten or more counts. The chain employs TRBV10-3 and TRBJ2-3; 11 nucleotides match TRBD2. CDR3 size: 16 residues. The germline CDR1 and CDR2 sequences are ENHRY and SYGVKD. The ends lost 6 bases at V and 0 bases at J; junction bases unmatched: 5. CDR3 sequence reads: CAISRLAGRSTDTQYF. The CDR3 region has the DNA TGTGCCATCAGCCGACTAGCGGGGCGCAGCACAGATACGCAGTATTTT.

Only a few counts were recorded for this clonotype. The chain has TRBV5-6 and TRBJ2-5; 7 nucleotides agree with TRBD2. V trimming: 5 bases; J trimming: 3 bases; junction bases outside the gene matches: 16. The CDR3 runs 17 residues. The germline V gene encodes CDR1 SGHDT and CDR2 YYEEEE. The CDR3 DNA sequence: TGTGCCAGCAGTCCCACCAAACGCGGGAGAGGTGAAGAGACCCAGTACTTC. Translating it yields CASSPTKRGRGEETQYF.